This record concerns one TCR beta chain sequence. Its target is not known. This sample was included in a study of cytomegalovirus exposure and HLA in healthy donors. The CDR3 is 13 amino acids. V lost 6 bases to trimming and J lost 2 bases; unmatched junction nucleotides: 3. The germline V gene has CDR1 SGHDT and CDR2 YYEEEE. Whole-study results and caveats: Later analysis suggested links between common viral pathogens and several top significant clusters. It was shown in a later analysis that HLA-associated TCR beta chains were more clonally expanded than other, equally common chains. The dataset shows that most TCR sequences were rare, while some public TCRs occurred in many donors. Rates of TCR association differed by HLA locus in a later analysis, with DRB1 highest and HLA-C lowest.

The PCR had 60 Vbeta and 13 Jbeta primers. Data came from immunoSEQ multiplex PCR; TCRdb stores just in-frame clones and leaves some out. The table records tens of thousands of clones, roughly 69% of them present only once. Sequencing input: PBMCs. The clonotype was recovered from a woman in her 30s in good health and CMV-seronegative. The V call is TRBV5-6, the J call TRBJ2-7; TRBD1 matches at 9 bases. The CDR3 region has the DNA TGTGCCAGCACCTGGACAGGGGCCTACGAGCAGTACTTC. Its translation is CASTWTGAYEQYF.